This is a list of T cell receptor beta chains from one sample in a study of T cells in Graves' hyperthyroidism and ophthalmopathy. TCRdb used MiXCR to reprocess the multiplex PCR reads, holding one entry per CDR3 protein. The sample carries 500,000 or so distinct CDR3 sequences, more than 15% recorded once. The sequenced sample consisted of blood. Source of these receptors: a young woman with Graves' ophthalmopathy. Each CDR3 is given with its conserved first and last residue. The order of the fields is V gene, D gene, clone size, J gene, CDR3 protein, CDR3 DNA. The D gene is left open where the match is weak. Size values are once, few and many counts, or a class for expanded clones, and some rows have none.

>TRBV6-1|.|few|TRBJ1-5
CASSELMRADNQPQHF
TGTGCCAGCAGTGAACTAATGCGGGCAGATAATCAGCCCCAGCATTTT
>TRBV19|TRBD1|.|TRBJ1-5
CASSIHRDRGNQPQHF
TGTGCCAGTAGTATACACCGGGACAGGGGAAATCAGCCCCAGCATTTT
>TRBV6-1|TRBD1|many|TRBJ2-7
CASSEAMGQGSYEQYF
TGTGCCAGCAGTGAAGCCATGGGACAGGGGTCCTACGAGCAGTACTTC
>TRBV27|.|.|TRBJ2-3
CASSFVSPGRAADTQYF
TGTGCCAGCAGTTTTGTAAGTCCTGGCAGGGCGGCAGATACGCAGTATTTT
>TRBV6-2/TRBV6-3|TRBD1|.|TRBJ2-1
CASSSRDRGGNEQFF
TGTGCCAGCAGTTCCCGGGACAGGGGTGGCAATGAGCAGTTCTTC
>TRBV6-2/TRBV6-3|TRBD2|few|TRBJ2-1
CASSYPSSGGADEQFF
TGTGCCAGCAGTTATCCATCTAGCGGGGGGGCCGATGAGCAGTTCTTC
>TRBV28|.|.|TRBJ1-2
CASSGGGSGEDYGYTF
TGTGCCAGCAGTGGGGGGGGGTCCGGGGAGGACTATGGCTACACCTTC
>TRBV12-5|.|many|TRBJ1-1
CASGFKDSEAFF
TGTGCTAGTGGTTTTAAAGACAGTGAAGCTTTCTTT
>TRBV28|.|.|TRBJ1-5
CASSFIVSAGYKQPQHF
TGTGCCAGCAGTTTCATAGTGTCGGCAGGGTACAAACAGCCCCAGCATTTT
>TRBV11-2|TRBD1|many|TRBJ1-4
CASSLTGINEKLFF
TGTGCCAGCAGCCTGACAGGGATTAATGAAAAACTGTTTTTT
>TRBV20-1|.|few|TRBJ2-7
CSARRSPDEQYF
TGCAGTGCTAGACGTTCCCCGGACGAGCAGTACTTC
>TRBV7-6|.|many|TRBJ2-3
CASSLLEPDTQYF
TGTGCCAGCAGCTTGCTGGAACCAGATACGCAGTATTTT
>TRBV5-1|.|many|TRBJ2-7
CASSLTGWAEQYF
TGCGCCAGCAGCTTGACTGGGTGGGCCGAGCAGTACTTC
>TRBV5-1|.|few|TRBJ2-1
CASSLAWQYNEQFF
TGCGCCAGCAGCTTGGCCTGGCAGTACAATGAGCAGTTCTTC
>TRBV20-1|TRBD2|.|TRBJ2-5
CSALDGGVAAFGETQYF
TGCAGTGCCCTAGATGGGGGGGTAGCGGCCTTTGGAGAGACCCAGTACTTC
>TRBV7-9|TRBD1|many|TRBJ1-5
CASSPGGSQPQHF
TGTGCCAGCAGCCCAGGGGGCTCTCAGCCCCAGCATTTT
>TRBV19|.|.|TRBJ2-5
CASSGIEDFRQETQYF
TGTGCCAGTAGTGGGATAGAGGACTTTAGACAAGAGACCCAGTACTTC
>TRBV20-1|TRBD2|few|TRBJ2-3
CSAAGLAGVDTQYF
TGCAGTGCTGCTGGACTAGCGGGAGTAGATACGCAGTATTTT
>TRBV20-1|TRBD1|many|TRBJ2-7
CSARKTGSSYEQYF
TGCAGTGCTAGAAAGACAGGGAGCTCCTACGAGCAGTACTTC
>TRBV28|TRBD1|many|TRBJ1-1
CASIGQGVMNTEAFF
TGTGCCAGCATCGGACAGGGGGTTATGAACACTGAAGCTTTCTTT
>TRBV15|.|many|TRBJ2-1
CATSRAEIPRNEQFF
TGTGCCACCAGCAGAGCCGAAATACCCCGCAATGAGCAGTTCTTC
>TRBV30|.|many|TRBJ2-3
CAADYGRGTDTQYF
TGTGCCGCCGACTACGGCAGGGGCACAGATACGCAGTATTTT
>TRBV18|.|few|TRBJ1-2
CASSFGTWGYTF
TGTGCCAGCTCATTTGGGACGTGGGGCTACACCTTC
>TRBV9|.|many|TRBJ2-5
CASSGPEGTQYF
TGTGCCAGCAGCGGACCAGAGGGGACCCAGTACTTC
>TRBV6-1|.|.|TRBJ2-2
CASSPAPANTGELFF
TGTGCCAGCAGCCCGGCCCCCGCGAACACCGGGGAGCTGTTTTTT
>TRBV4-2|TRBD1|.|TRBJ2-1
CASSQVDRVLEQFF
TGTGCCAGCAGCCAAGTGGACAGGGTCCTCGAGCAGTTCTTC
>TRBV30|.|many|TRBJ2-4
CAWTRGAASNIQYF
TGTGCCTGGACTCGGGGGGCAGCTTCAAACATTCAGTACTTC
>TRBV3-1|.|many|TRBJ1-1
CASSPTKMGGEAFF
TGTGCCAGCAGCCCGACTAAGATGGGTGGAGAAGCTTTCTTT
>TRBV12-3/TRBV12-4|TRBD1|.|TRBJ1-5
CASAETGLGEKPQHF
TGTGCCAGCGCAGAGACAGGGCTTGGGGAGAAGCCCCAGCATTTT
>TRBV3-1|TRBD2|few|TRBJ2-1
CASGGSRVNEQFF
TGTGCCAGCGGCGGGAGTCGGGTGAATGAGCAGTTCTTC
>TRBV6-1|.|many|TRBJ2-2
CASSSYRDTGELFF
TGTGCCAGCAGTTCATACAGGGACACCGGGGAGCTGTTTTTT
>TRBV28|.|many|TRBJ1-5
CASSAGNQPQHF
TGTGCCAGCAGTGCAGGCAATCAGCCCCAGCATTTT
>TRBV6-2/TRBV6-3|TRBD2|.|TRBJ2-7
CASSYFGGRLTYEQYF
TGTGCCAGCAGTTACTTTGGCGGGAGGCTAACCTACGAGCAGTACTTC
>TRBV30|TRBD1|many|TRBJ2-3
CASGQGGDTQYF
TGTGCCTCAGGACAGGGCGGAGATACGCAGTATTTT
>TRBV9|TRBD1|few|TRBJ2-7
CASSVGQGHYEQYF
TGTGCCAGCAGCGTAGGACAGGGTCACTACGAGCAGTACTTC